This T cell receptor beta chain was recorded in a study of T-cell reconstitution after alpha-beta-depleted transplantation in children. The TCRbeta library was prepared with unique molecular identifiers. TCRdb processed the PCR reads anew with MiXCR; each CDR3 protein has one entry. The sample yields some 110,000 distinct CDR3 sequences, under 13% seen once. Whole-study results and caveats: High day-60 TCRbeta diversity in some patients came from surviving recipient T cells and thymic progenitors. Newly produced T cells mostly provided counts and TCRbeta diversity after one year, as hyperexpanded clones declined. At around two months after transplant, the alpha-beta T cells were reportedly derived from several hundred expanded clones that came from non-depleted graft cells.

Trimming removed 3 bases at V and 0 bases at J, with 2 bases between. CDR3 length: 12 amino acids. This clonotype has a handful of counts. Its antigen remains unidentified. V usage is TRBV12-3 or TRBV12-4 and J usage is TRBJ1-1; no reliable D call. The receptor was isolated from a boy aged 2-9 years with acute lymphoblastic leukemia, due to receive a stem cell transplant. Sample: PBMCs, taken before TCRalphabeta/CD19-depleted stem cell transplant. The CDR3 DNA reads TGTGCCAGCAGTTTCGTGAACACTGAAGCTTTCTTT. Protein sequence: CASSFVNTEAFF.